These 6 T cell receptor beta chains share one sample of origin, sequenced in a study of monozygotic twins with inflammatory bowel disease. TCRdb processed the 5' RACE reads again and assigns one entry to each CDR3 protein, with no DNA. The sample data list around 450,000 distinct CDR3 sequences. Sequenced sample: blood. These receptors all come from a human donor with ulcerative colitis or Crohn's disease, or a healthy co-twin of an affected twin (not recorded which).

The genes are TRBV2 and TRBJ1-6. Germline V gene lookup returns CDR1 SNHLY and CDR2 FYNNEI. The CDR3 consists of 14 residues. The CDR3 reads CAGTELGRYSPLHF.

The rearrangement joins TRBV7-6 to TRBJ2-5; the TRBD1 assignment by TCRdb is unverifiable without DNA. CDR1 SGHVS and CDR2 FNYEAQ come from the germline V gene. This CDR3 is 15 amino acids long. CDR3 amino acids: CASSSRRDPGETQYF.

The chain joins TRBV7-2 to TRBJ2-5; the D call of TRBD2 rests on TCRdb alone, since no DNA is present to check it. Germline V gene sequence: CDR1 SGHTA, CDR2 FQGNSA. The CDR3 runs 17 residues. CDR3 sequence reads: CASSLSRGGGLSETQYF.

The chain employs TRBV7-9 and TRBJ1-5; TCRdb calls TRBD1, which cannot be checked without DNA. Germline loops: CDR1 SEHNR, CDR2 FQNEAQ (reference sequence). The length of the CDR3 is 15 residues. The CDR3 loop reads CASSLSTGRNQPQHF.

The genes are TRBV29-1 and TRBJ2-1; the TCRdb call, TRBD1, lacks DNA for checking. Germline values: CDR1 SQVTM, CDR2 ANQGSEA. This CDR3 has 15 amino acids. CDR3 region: CSTRWGANIINEQFF.

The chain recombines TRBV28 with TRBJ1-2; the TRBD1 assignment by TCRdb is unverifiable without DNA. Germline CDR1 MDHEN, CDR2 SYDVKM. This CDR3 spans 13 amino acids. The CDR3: CASSFTGYGGYTF.